Below are 8 T cell receptor beta chains sequenced from a single sample in a study of blood T cell repertoires in COVID-19 (TCRdb year 2020). Library method: the immunoSEQ multiplex PCR assay. As stored in TCRdb, this immuneACCESS dataset retains in-frame rearrangements with V and J assigned. A fraction of the clones does not appear; measured against another copy, unresolved V genes explain less than half of the discrepancy, and the remainder lacks a known reason. The sample has under 250,000 clones on record, approximately 84% of them singletons. About 2.3% of the sample is in the top ten clones. The sample comprised peripheral blood. All receptors come from a woman aged 55-69 years with acute or convalescent COVID-19.

This sequence joins TRBV14 and TRBJ2-1; 10 bases agree with TRBD2. CDR3 length equals 15 residues. Looked up from germline, CDR1 is SGHDN and CDR2 is FVKESK. V shed 4 bases and J 3 bases; nucleotides not matched to a gene: 3. CDR3 in DNA: TGTGCCAGCAGCCCCGTAGCGGGGGGCTACAATGAGCAGTTCTTC. Translated: CASSPVAGGYNEQFF. Based on the CDR3 plus reference TRBV14 and TRBJ2-1, the full variable domain is EAGVTQFPSHSVIEKGQTVTLRCDPISGHDNLYWYRRVMGKEIKFLLHFVKESKQDESGMPNNRFLAERTGGTYSTLKVQPAELEDSGVYFCASSPVAGGYNEQFFGPGTRLTVL.

V is TRBV5-4 and J is TRBJ1-1; 7 bases match TRBD1. V shed 5 bases and J 3 bases; nucleotides not matched to a gene: 7. The V gene's germline CDR1 is SGHNT and CDR2 YYREEE (reference sequence). The CDR3 sequence is 14 residues long. The CDR3 DNA follows: TGTGCCAGCAGTCCGGCCAGGGGGGACACTGAAGCTTTCTTT. As protein: CASSPARGDTEAFF.

The chain is built from TRBV6-5 and TRBJ1-2; the match to TRBD1 covers 7 bases. CDR1 is MNHEY, CDR2 SVGAGI, per germline. Trimming removed 7 bases from V and 1 base from J; junction bases left unmatched: 3. This CDR3 spans 13 amino acids. The CDR3 sequence: CASKGQNNYGYTF. The CDR3, as DNA: TGTGCCAGCAAGGGACAGAATAACTATGGCTACACCTTC.

The chain combines TRBV4-2 with TRBJ2-5, with unresolved D. Per the germline V gene, CDR1 is LGHNA and CDR2 is YNFKEQ. With 1 base removed from V and 5 bases from J, the gap between germline ends came to 11 bases. The CDR3 is made up of 14 amino acids. The CDR3 DNA reads TGTGCCAGCAGCCAAGCCCAGTCATGGGAGACCCAGTACTTC. Translation: CASSQAQSWETQYF.

The rearrangement uses TRBV29-1 and TRBJ2-3, with TRBD2 as a possible D gene (6 bases). The CDR3 extends over 17 amino acids. In germline, CDR1 is SQVTM, CDR2 ANQGSEA. V shed 2 bases and J shed 3 bases, with 21 bases lying between them. Here the CDR3 reads CSVEPFAGRGTTDTQYF. Written as DNA, the CDR3 is TGCAGCGTTGAACCTTTTGCGGGGCGGGGTACTACAGATACGCAGTATTTT.

The genes are TRBV5-1 and TRBJ2-1, with D unresolved. CDR1 SGHRS and CDR2 YFSETQ come from the germline V gene. V was pared by 2 bases and J by 2 bases, with 8 bases between. This CDR3 has 14 residues. CDR3 nucleotides: TGCGCCAGCAGCTTCGCCCAGGCCTACAATGAGCAGTTCTTC. This encodes CASSFAQAYNEQFF.

This chain joins TRBV9 and TRBJ1-1; 8 nucleotides agree with TRBD1. This CDR3 has 14 amino acids. Looked up from germline, CDR1 is SGDLS and CDR2 is YYNGEE. V was clipped by 3 bases and J by 4 bases; unmatched bases: 5. For the CDR3, the DNA is TGTGCCAGCAGCGCGGGGGACAGGCTCACTGAAGCTTTCTTT. This encodes CASSAGDRLTEAFF.

The gene calls are TRBV5-6 and TRBJ1-2, with TRBD1 as a possible D gene (5 bases). Germline loops: CDR1 SGHDT, CDR2 YYEEEE. CDR3 size: 13 residues. Trimming pared 2 bases from V and 4 bases from J, leaving 9 bases between. CDR3 protein: CASSLRGSYGYTF. The CDR3 nucleotides read TGTGCCAGCAGCTTAAGGGGCAGCTATGGCTACACCTTC.